This T cell receptor (beta chain) was captured by sequencing in a study of OX40 agonist ivuxolimab in advanced cancers. TCRdb's copy holds only in-frame clones and misses some; the assay was immunoSEQ multiplex PCR. The data contain around 92,000 clones, roughly 95% of them seen just once; the ten biggest clones take up roughly 0.17%. V was pared by 6 bases and J by 4 bases, with 19 bases between. The CDR3 extends over 16 amino acids. CDR1 and CDR2 (germline): MDHEN, SYDVKM. The TCR sequence derives from an adult with an advanced solid tumor such as melanoma, head and neck, liver or kidney cancer. The gene calls are TRBV28 and TRBJ1-3; tentative D call: TRBD1 (6 bases). The material was CD4+ or CD8+ T cells sorted from blood, obtained in a trial of the OX40 agonist ivuxolimab. The CDR3 region has the DNA TGTGCCAGCAGCCATCCCGGACAGCTTCAGGGAAACACCATATATTTT. Translation: CASSHPGQLQGNTIYF. The full variable domain, rest sourced from reference TRBV28 and TRBJ1-3, is DVKVTQSSRYLVKRTGEKVFLECVQDMDHENMFWYRQDPGLGLRLIYFSYDVKMKEKGDIPEGYSVSREKKERFSLILESASTNQTSMYLCASSHPGQLQGNTIYFGEGSWLTVV.